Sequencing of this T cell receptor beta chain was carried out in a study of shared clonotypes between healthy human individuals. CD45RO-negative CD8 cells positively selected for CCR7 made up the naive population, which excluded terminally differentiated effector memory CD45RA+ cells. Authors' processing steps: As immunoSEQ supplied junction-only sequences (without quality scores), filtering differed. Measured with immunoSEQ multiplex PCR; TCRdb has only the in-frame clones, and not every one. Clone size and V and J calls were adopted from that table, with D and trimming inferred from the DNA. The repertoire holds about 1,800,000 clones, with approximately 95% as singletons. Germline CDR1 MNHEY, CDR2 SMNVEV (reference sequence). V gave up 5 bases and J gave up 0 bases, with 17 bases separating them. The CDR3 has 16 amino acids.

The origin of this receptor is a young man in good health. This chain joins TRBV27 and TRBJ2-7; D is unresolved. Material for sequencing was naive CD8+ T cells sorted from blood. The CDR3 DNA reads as TGTGCCAGCAGTATCACTCGCGGCGAGACCTCCTACGAGCAGTACTTC. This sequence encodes CASSITRGETSYEQYF.